This passage covers 14 T cell receptor beta chains from one sample sequenced in a study of CD8+CD57+ T cells in acquired aplastic anemia. Flow cytometry had shown expanded CD8+CD57+ cells in the patients chosen for sequencing. Genomic DNA, the template, was used for profiling of the TCR beta VDJ and CDR3. TCRdb passed the reads through MiXCR, listing each CDR3 protein once. The sample gives nearly 60,000 distinct CDR3 sequences, roughly three fifths of which show up once; less than 20% is in the top ten. The specimen was sorted CD4+, CD8+, or CD8+CD57+ T cells (not recorded which) from PBMCs. These receptors came from a human donor with aplastic anemia.

By share of the sample, this clonotype is medium-sized (0.01 to 0.1%). The genes are TRBV10-3 and TRBJ2-7; 9 bases match TRBD1. There are 14 residues in the CDR3. V lost 2 bases and J lost 3; bases outside the gene matches: 2. CDR1 is ENHRY and CDR2 is SYGVKD in the germline V gene. Here the CDR3 DNA reads TGTGCCATCAGTGAGCGGGACAGGGACTACGAGCAGTACTTC. Its translation: CAISERDRDYEQYF.

The chain couples TRBV7-9 to TRBJ2-7; the match to TRBD2 covers 13 bases. CDR3 length equals 15 residues. The J segment lost 5 bases and the V segment lost 5 bases, leaving 6 bases of the junction unmatched. Germline lookup yields CDR1 SEHNR and CDR2 FQNEAQ (reference sequence). CDR3 coding DNA: TGTGCCAGCAGCCAAGGACTAGCGGGGGAGGACGAGCAGTACTTC. It translates to CASSQGLAGEDEQYF.

This clonotype showed up many times. The rearrangement links TRBV9 to TRBJ2-1; 11 bases map to TRBD2. Looked up from germline, CDR1 is SGDLS and CDR2 is YYNGEE. The CDR3 runs 16 residues. Trimming took 3 bases from V and 4 from J; bases not matched to a gene: 6. The CDR3, as DNA: TGTGCCAGCAGCGGACGCGGGACTAGCGGTTACAATGAGCAGTTCTTC. It specifies CASSGRGTSGYNEQFF. The complete variable domain, with remaining parts taken from reference TRBV9 and TRBJ2-1, reads DSGVTQTPKHLITATGQRVTLRCSPRSGDLSVYWYQQSLDQGLQFLIQYYNGEERAKGNILERFSAQQFPDLHSELNLSSLELGDSALYFCASSGRGTSGYNEQFFGPGTRLTVL.

The chain has TRBV15 and TRBJ1-5; D ambiguous. The CDR3 is made up of 14 amino acids. V dropped 0 bases and J dropped 4 bases, with 7 bases sitting between them. CDR1 and CDR2 from the germline V gene are LNHNV and YYDKDF (reference sequence). The CDR3 is CATSRERGNQPQHF. DNA for the CDR3: TGTGCCACCAGCAGAGAAAGAGGGAATCAGCCCCAGCATTTT.

In its sample, this clonotype was seen many times. This chain links TRBV6-1 with TRBJ2-5; D unclear. V lost 6 bases to trimming and J lost 6 bases, with 14 bases between them. The CDR3 has 13 amino acids. The germline CDR1 and CDR2 sequences are MNHNS and SASEGT. The CDR3 is CASRGGKEKTQYF. CDR3 DNA sequence: TGTGCCAGCAGGGGTGGTAAAGAGAAGACCCAGTACTTC.

The chain recombines TRBV2 with TRBJ2-2; D may be TRBD1 (6 bases). V was trimmed by 8 bases and J by 6 bases, leaving 16 bases between them. The germline V gene encodes CDR1 SNHLY and CDR2 FYNNEI. CDR3 length: 14 residues. The CDR3 DNA reads as TGTGCCAGCTGTACAGGGCAGCCCCCCGGGGAGCTGTTTTTT. Amino acids: CASCTGQPPGELFF.

The V gene is TRBV10-3, the J gene TRBJ1-6, with 8 bases fitting TRBD1. The germline CDR1 and CDR2 sequences are ENHRY and SYGVKD. Trimming cost V 9 bases and J 8 bases; bases outside gene matches: 3. This CDR3 spans 12 amino acids. The CDR3 nucleotides are TGTGCCATTGGACAGGGTGATTCACCCCTCCACTTT. Its protein product is CAIGQGDSPLHF.

Written as DNA, the CDR3 is TGTGCCAGCAGTGACCAGGTATCGTGGGAGCAGTACTTC. Translation: CASSDQVSWEQYF. V is TRBV2 and J is TRBJ2-7; unclear D gene. The V gene's germline CDR1 is SNHLY and CDR2 FYNNEI. V was shortened by 3 bases and J by 7 bases, with 13 bases between the two germline ends. This CDR3 has 13 residues.

This clonotype came up many times. The chain joins TRBV2 to TRBJ2-2, with D tentatively TRBD1 (5 bases). The CDR3 sequence is 15 residues long. Trimming cost V 6 bases and J 4 bases, with 15 bases left between them. Germline CDR1 and CDR2: SNHLY and FYNNEI. This CDR3 is CASSRQGGITGELFF. CDR3 DNA: TGTGCCAGCAGCCGGCAGGGTGGTATCACCGGGGAGCTGTTTTTT.

This clonotype was observed at least ten times. The V and J genes are TRBV7-8 and TRBJ2-5; perhaps D is TRBD1 or TRBD2 (5 bases each). Looked up from germline, CDR1 is SGHVS and CDR2 is FQNEAQ. The CDR3 sequence is 16 residues long. Trimming removed 6 bases at V and 3 bases at J, with 20 bases between. For the CDR3, the DNA is TGTGCCAGCAGTCGCTGGGCCGGGACGCAGGAAGAGACCCAGTACTTC. Its protein product is CASSRWAGTQEETQYF. Together with reference TRBV7-8 and TRBJ2-5, the CDR3 gives the full variable domain: GAGVSQSPRYKVAKRGQDVALRCDPISGHVSLFWYQQALGQGPEFLTYFQNEAQLDKSGLPSDRFFAERPEGSVSTLKIQRTQQEDSAVYLCASSRWAGTQEETQYFGPGTRLLVL.

The chain combines TRBV24-1 with TRBJ1-2; 9 nucleotides line up with TRBD1. V dropped 4 bases and J dropped 8; count of bases not matched to a gene: 10. This CDR3 is built from 15 residues. The germline V gene has CDR1 KGHDR and CDR2 SFDVKD. CDR3 coding DNA: TGTGCCACCAGTGAGGCGACAGGGGGACTAGACGGCTACACCTTC. This encodes CATSEATGGLDGYTF.

This sequence joins TRBV19 and TRBJ1-2; D gene uncertain. Germline V gene data show CDR1 as LNHDA and CDR2 as SQIVND (reference sequence). V lost 7 bases and J lost 3, with 12 bases in between. The CDR3 covers 13 residues. The CDR3 region is CASNGNDDYGYTF. The CDR3 DNA is TGTGCCAGTAATGGAAACGATGACTATGGCTACACCTTC.

In this sample, this clonotype turned up many times. The genes are TRBV27 and TRBJ1-2; 7 nucleotides match TRBD1. V lost 3 bases to trimming and J lost 4 bases; unmatched junction nucleotides: 5. The CDR3 has 14 amino acids. From germline, CDR1 is MNHEY and CDR2 SMNVEV (reference sequence). This CDR3 reads CASSFSGQSYGYTF. CDR3 nucleotide sequence: TGTGCCAGCAGTTTCTCGGGACAGAGCTATGGCTACACCTTC.

Ten or more counts support this clonotype. CDR3 sequence (DNA): TGTGCCAGCAGTTCCGGGTTAAACAATGAGCAGTTCTTC. Its translation is CASSSGLNNEQFF. This rearrangement joins TRBV12-3 or TRBV12-4 to TRBJ2-1; D gene uncertain. Trimming pared 4 bases from V and 5 bases from J, leaving 9 bases between. The CDR3 covers 13 residues.